This T cell receptor beta chain was documented in a study of sequential checkpoint blockade in melanoma. Noted treatment: randomized to nivolumab then ipilimumab (arm A) or the reverse (arm B). Germline V CDR1 and CDR2: PRHDT, FYEKMQ (reference sequence). Trimming shortened V by 3 bases and J by 6 bases, and 13 bases separated the two germline ends. CDR3 length: 14 amino acids. Clones were sequenced by immunoSEQ multiplex PCR, and TCRdb holds only the in-frame ones, with some missing. The sample contains around 11,000 clones, 60% to 80% of which appear only once. The V call is TRBV13, the J call TRBJ2-3; maybe TRBD2 (5 bases). The TCR sequence derives from a human donor with melanoma. The material sequenced was CD8+ T cells sorted from blood (inferred from file names), taken from a patient given nivolumab and ipilimumab in sequence. CDR3 sequence: CASSFATLADTQYF. DNA of the CDR3: TGTGCCAGCAGCTTCGCGACTTTAGCGGATACGCAGTATTTT. Supplemented by reference TRBV13 and TRBJ2-3, the full variable domain reads AAGVIQSPRHLIKEKRETATLKCYPIPRHDTVYWYQQGPGQDPQFLISFYEKMQSDKGSIPDRFSAQQFSDYHSELNMSSLELGDSALYFCASSFATLADTQYFGPGTRLTVL.